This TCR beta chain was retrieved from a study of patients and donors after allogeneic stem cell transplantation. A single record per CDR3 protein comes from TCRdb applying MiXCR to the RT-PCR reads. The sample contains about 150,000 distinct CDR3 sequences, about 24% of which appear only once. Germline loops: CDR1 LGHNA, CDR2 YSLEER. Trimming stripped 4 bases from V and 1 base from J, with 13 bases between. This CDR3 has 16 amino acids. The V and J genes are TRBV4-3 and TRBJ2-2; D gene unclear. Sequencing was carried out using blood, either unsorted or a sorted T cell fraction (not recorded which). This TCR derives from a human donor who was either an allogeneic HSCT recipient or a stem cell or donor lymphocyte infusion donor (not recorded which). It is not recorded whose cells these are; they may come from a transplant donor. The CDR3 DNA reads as TGCGCCAGCAGCCTTTCGGTCTCCAAGAACACCGGGGAGCTGTTTTTT. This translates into CASSLSVSKNTGELFF.